The 30 T cell receptor beta chains below come from one sample, sequenced in a study of regulatory T cells in long-lasting Graves disease (dated by TCRdb to about 2021). The method was multiplex PCR. The listed sequencing device is Illumina HiSeq 4000. iRepertoire HTBI primers and Arm-PCR amplification of CDR3 regions were used to construct TCR beta libraries. TCRdb reprocessing: public reads trimmed at Q25 with fastp, clones called with MiXCR, in-frame beta chains kept. Each entry is one CDR3 protein sequence, shown with its most common DNA and genes. For this sample the table gives roughly 500,000 distinct CDR3 sequences, of which approximately 12% were detected only once. Jointly, the top ten make up almost 9% of the sample. The sample's time point label, in plain terms: newly diagnosed GD, antithyroid drugs for less than 3 months. RNA was extracted from PBMCs in TRIzol for both TCR sequencing and RNA sequencing.

This sample was shared with a second study, whose subject was T cells in Graves' hyperthyroidism and ophthalmopathy.

The sequences come from peripheral blood mononuclear cells (PBMCs), collected at new diagnosis, from a patient treated with antithyroid drugs. The receptors derive from a woman in her 30s with Graves disease. Donor details come from another sample of the same person, matched by shared clones.

In its sample, this clonotype was seen many times. V is TRBV7-2 and J is TRBJ1-3; D unclear. V was trimmed by 5 bases and J by 4 bases, leaving 9 bases between them. Per the germline V gene, CDR1 is SGHTA and CDR2 is FQGNSA. This CDR3 is built from 13 residues. The CDR3 loop reads CASSPGLGNTIYF. CDR3 coding DNA: TGTGCCAGCAGCCCCGGACTAGGAAACACCATATATTTT.

This clonotype was seen many times. The CDR3 protein is CASSVQGATDTQYF. Here the CDR3 DNA reads TGTGCCAGCAGTGTACAGGGGGCCACAGATACGCAGTATTTT. The chain carries TRBV6-2 or TRBV6-3 and TRBJ2-3; 9 nucleotides line up with TRBD1. Germline lookup yields CDR1 MNHEY and CDR2 SVGEGT. V was clipped by 5 bases and J by 2 bases; unmatched bases: 2. This CDR3 spans 14 amino acids.

V and J are TRBV4-1 and TRBJ2-1; D perhaps matches TRBD2 (5 bases). There are 17 residues in the CDR3. CDR1 is MGHRA and CDR2 is YSYEKL in the germline V gene. The germline V and J ends were trimmed by 1 base and 5 bases, with 18 bases remaining between them. The CDR3, as DNA: TGCGCCAGCAGCCAAGTACCGGACTGGAAAGGGAACAATGAGCAGTTCTTC. Protein product: CASSQVPDWKGNNEQFF.

This clonotype was recorded at least ten times. The chain combines TRBV19 with TRBJ2-7; 7 nucleotides line up with TRBD1. Germline values: CDR1 LNHDA, CDR2 SQIVND (reference sequence). This CDR3 is 15 amino acids long. Losses at the gene ends were 6 bases for V and 0 bases for J; bases not matched to a gene: 8. The DNA of the CDR3 is TGTGCCAGTAGGGAACAGGGGCTGAGCTCCTACGAGCAGTACTTC. Translating it yields CASREQGLSSYEQYF.

This clonotype was seen repeatedly, ten times or more. The V gene is TRBV6-5, the J gene TRBJ2-2; 9 nucleotides match TRBD1. CDR1 and CDR2 from the germline V gene are MNHEY and SVGAGI. V shed 4 bases and J 4 bases; nucleotides not matched to a gene: 16. This CDR3 is 19 amino acids long. The CDR3 sequence is CASSSFRTGEDNSTGELFF. CDR3 bases: TGTGCCAGCAGTTCATTCCGGACAGGGGAGGATAATAGCACCGGGGAGCTGTTTTTT.

The CDR3 DNA reads TGCAGCGTTGTGTATAGTTCTCTAAAGGGCACTGAAGCTTTCTTT. It translates to CSVVYSSLKGTEAFF. The J gene is TRBJ1-1, the V gene TRBV29-1; D is unclear. The CDR3 sequence is 15 residues long. The germline V and J ends were trimmed by 4 bases and 4 bases, with 19 bases remaining between them. The germline CDR1 and CDR2 sequences are SQVTM and ANQGSEA.

This clonotype was counted at least ten times. This chain joins TRBV7-2 and TRBJ1-1; no clear D. The CDR3 extends over 13 amino acids. Germline CDR1 and CDR2: SGHTA and FQGNSA. V dropped 1 base and J dropped 5 bases, with 8 bases sitting between them. CDR3 sequence (DNA): TGTGCCAGCAGCTTAGGGGCAGGTACTGAAGCTTTCTTT. This sequence encodes CASSLGAGTEAFF.

Of note for this clonotype: This may stem from a read error, because a much larger clone lies one nucleotide away. This rearrangement joins TRBV25-1 to TRBJ2-6; D remains unclear. V shed 10 bases and J shed 2 bases, with 6 bases lying between them. CDR1 MGHDK and CDR2 SYGVNS come from the germline V gene. CDR3 length: 12 amino acids. CDR3 in DNA: TGTGCCACCAGAACTGGGGCCAACGTCCTGACTTTC. Translation: CATRTGANVLTF. Complete variable domain (other parts from reference TRBV25-1 and TRBJ2-6): EADIYQTPRYLVIGTGKKITLECSQTMGHDKMYWYQQDPGMELHLIHYSYGVNSTEKGDLSSESTVSRIRTEHFPLTLESARPSHTSQYLCATRTGANVLTFGAGSRLTVL.

This clonotype was observed many times. This chain joins TRBV12-3 or TRBV12-4 and TRBJ2-1; 7 bases agree with TRBD1. The CDR3 runs to 14 residues. V lost 4 bases to trimming and J lost 8 bases; unmatched junction nucleotides: 8. The DNA of the CDR3 is TGTGCCAGCAGTTCCCGACAGGGTGTGCATGAGCAGTTCTTC. It codes for CASSSRQGVHEQFF.

This clonotype came up many times. The chain uses TRBV9 and TRBJ2-1; 8 bases align to TRBD2. The CDR3 length is 16 residues. V trimming: 3 bases; J trimming: 1 base; junction bases outside the gene matches: 6. In germline, CDR1 is SGDLS, CDR2 YYNGEE. The CDR3 loop reads CASSAPAGESYNEQFF. CDR3 in DNA: TGTGCCAGCAGCGCCCCAGCGGGAGAGTCCTACAATGAGCAGTTCTTC.

This clonotype has just a few counts. CDR3 in DNA: TGTGCCAGCAGTTACTCGAAGGGTCTTTATGGCTACACCTTC. Translating it yields CASSYSKGLYGYTF. The chain links TRBV6-5 to TRBJ1-2; D gene uncertain. The CDR3 extends over 14 amino acids. Germline loops: CDR1 MNHEY, CDR2 SVGAGI. Between the trimmed V and J ends, which lost 0 bases and 5 bases, there was a span of 10 bases.

This clonotype showed up many times. This chain connects TRBV6-2 or TRBV6-3 to TRBJ1-4, with D possibly TRBD1 on 6 matching bases. This CDR3 is built from 12 residues. Per the germline V gene, CDR1 is MNHEY and CDR2 is SVGEGT. V dropped 4 bases and J dropped 14 bases, with 14 bases sitting between them. In DNA form, the CDR3 reads TGTGCCAGCAGTTCCCCAGGGGAGGATCTGTTTTTT. It specifies CASSSPGEDLFF.

The sample holds many counts of this clonotype. The rearrangement links TRBV30 to TRBJ1-1; D not resolved. This CDR3 has 12 amino acids. With 3 bases removed from V and 12 bases from J, the gap between germline ends came to 17 bases. Per the germline V gene, CDR1 is GTSNPN and CDR2 is SVGIG (reference sequence). This chain's CDR3 is CAWSDGRFGTFF. The CDR3 DNA follows: TGTGCCTGGAGCGATGGTAGGTTCGGGACTTTCTTT.

Only a few counts were recorded for this clonotype. The chain carries TRBV7-2 and TRBJ1-1, with TRBD1 matching 7 bases. Per the germline V gene, CDR1 is SGHTA and CDR2 is FQGNSA. Germline trimming cut 7 bases from V and 4 bases from J; bases unmatched to any gene: 9. There are 14 residues in the CDR3. The CDR3 DNA is TGTGCCAGCACCCGGACAGGAGGGAGCACTGAAGCTTTCTTT. It encodes CASTRTGGSTEAFF.

This rearrangement joins TRBV12-3 or TRBV12-4 to TRBJ1-1, with D maybe TRBD1 (5 bases). This CDR3 contains 16 residues. V lost 8 bases and J 4 bases, leaving 23 bases between the germline ends. CDR3 sequence: CASGNSGQGEGTEAFF. The CDR3 coding sequence is TGTGCCAGCGGAAATTCAGGGCAGGGTGAGGGCACTGAAGCTTTCTTT.

Many counts were recorded for this clonotype. The chain is built from TRBV24-1 and TRBJ1-1; TRBD1 aligns across 8 bases. CDR1 KGHDR and CDR2 SFDVKD come from the germline V gene. The CDR3 runs 17 residues. V dropped 3 bases and J dropped 2; count of bases not matched to a gene: 10. The CDR3 DNA sequence: TGTGCCACCAGTGATCTGACAGGGGATCCGCTTAACACTGAAGCTTTCTTT. This codes for CATSDLTGDPLNTEAFF.

This clonotype was observed a handful of times. CDR3 in DNA: TGTGCCAGCAGTTCCCCGGGGGGCAACAATGAGCAGTTCTTC. It yields the protein CASSSPGGNNEQFF. The rearrangement links TRBV28 to TRBJ2-1, with D perhaps matching TRBD2 (7 bases). Trimming stripped 4 bases from V and 5 bases from J, with 12 bases between. From germline, CDR1 is MDHEN and CDR2 SYDVKM. This CDR3 region has 14 residues. Looking up the rest from reference TRBV28 and TRBJ2-1 gives the full variable domain: DVKVTQSSRYLVKRTGEKVFLECVQDMDHENMFWYRQDPGLGLRLIYFSYDVKMKEKGDIPEGYSVSREKKERFSLILESASTNQTSMYLCASSSPGGNNEQFFGPGTRLTVL.

The genes are TRBV7-2 and TRBJ1-3, with D possibly TRBD1 on 5 matching bases. Germline CDR1 and CDR2: SGHTA and FQGNSA. The germline V and J ends were trimmed by 1 base and 0 bases, with 13 bases remaining between them. This CDR3 contains 17 residues. The CDR3 reads CASSLDGDALSGNTIYF. The CDR3 DNA follows: TGTGCCAGCAGCTTAGACGGGGACGCCCTCTCTGGAAACACCATATATTTT.

This clonotype was counted many times. The V gene is TRBV11-2, the J gene TRBJ2-7; tentative D call: TRBD1 (6 bases). CDR1 and CDR2 (germline): SGHAT, FQNNGV. Between the trimmed V and J ends, which lost 4 bases and 3 bases, there was a span of 13 bases. The CDR3 spans 14 residues. CDR3 sequence reads: CASSYRDISYEQYF. The CDR3 DNA is TGTGCCAGCAGCTACCGGGACATCAGCTACGAGCAGTACTTC.

This clonotype was seen at least ten times. This sequence joins TRBV2 and TRBJ2-2; possible D gene TRBD1, 5 bases. Germline values: CDR1 SNHLY, CDR2 FYNNEI. V lost 7 bases, J lost 7 bases, and 16 bases lay in between. CDR3 size: 14 residues. The CDR3 nucleotides are TGTGCCAGCAATTTAATAGGGGATAACGGGGAGCTGTTTTTT. Residues: CASNLIGDNGELFF.

This clonotype was detected many times. This rearrangement joins TRBV19 to TRBJ1-5; TRBD1 agrees at 9 bases. The CDR3 is 14 residues long. J was trimmed by 9 bases and V by 6 bases; bases with no gene match: 9. The germline CDR1 and CDR2 sequences are LNHDA and SQIVND (reference sequence). The CDR3 coding sequence is TGTGCCAGTAGACTGGGACAGGGAGTTCGGCCCCAGCATTTT. Protein: CASRLGQGVRPQHF.

The sample holds many counts of this clonotype. This chain joins TRBV2 and TRBJ2-1; TRBD2 matches 9 bases. From germline, CDR1 is SNHLY and CDR2 FYNNEI. CDR3 length: 15 amino acids. Losses at the gene ends were 8 bases for V and 8 bases for J; bases not matched to a gene: 13. CDR3 bases: TGTGCCAGCCACCCCGGGGCTAGCGGGAAGTATGAGCAGTTCTTC. It codes for CASHPGASGKYEQFF.

CDR3 sequence: CSVETSGTTYEQYF. Written as DNA, the CDR3 is TGCAGCGTTGAGACTAGCGGTACCACCTACGAGCAGTACTTC. This chain uses TRBV29-1 with TRBJ2-7, with 9 positions matching TRBD2. Germline-derived CDR1 and CDR2 are SQVTM and ANQGSEA. With V trimmed by 3 bases and J by 2 bases, 5 bases remained unmatched. The CDR3 is made up of 14 amino acids.

This clonotype was observed many times. V gene TRBV28 combines with J gene TRBJ2-1, with TRBD2 identical over 11 bases. CDR1 and CDR2 from the germline V gene are MDHEN and SYDVKM. The CDR3 sequence is 17 residues long. Trimming removed 5 bases from V and 9 bases from J; junction bases left unmatched: 15. The CDR3, as DNA: TGTGCCAGCAGTCCGGGCGAAGCTAGCGGGAGGTTGGGTGAGCAGTTCTTC. This encodes CASSPGEASGRLGEQFF.

This clonotype came up many times. This sequence joins TRBV7-9 and TRBJ1-2; the D is unclear. Trimming took 0 bases from V and 6 from J, leaving 5 bases between them. The CDR3 is made up of 12 amino acids. Germline assignment: CDR1 SEHNR and CDR2 FQNEAQ (reference sequence). CDR3 loop: CASSLATDGYTF. The CDR3 DNA is TGTGCCAGCAGCTTAGCCACGGATGGCTACACCTTC. The variable domain in full, completed from reference TRBV7-9 and TRBJ1-2, reads DTGVSQNPRHKITKRGQNVTFRCDPISEHNRLYWYRQTLGQGPEFLTYFQNEAQLEKSRLLSDRFSAERPKGSFSTLEIQRTEQGDSAMYLCASSLATDGYTFGSGTRLTVV.

This clonotype was seen many times. The J gene is TRBJ2-1, the V gene TRBV11-1, with TRBD2 matching 9 bases. CDR1 is SGHAT, CDR2 FQDESV, per germline (reference sequence). CDR3 length: 16 amino acids. With 0 bases clipped from V and 8 bases from J, the junction kept 8 bases outside the gene matches. The CDR3, as DNA: TGTGCCAGCAGCTTAGCCCTAGCGGGACCTTTGGATGAGCAGTTCTTC. Protein sequence: CASSLALAGPLDEQFF.

This clonotype has at least ten counts. The chain couples TRBV6-5 to TRBJ2-5; weak D call: TRBD1 (6 bases). This CDR3 has 15 amino acids. Germline assignment: CDR1 MNHEY and CDR2 SVGAGI. The V end lost 2 bases, the J end lost 5 bases, and 15 bases lay between the germline ends. In nucleotides, the CDR3 is TGTGCCAGCAGTTACGGTGGGGGCATTGGGGAGACCCAGTACTTC. Protein product: CASSYGGGIGETQYF.

CDR3 residues: CASSRPGLAIGREKLFF. The DNA of the CDR3 is TGTGCCAGCAGCCGCCCGGGACTCGCGATCGGGCGGGAAAAACTGTTTTTT. This chain connects TRBV14 to TRBJ1-4; a possible D gene is TRBD1 (5 bases). Trimming removed 4 bases from V and 8 bases from J, with 23 bases in between. This CDR3 is 17 amino acids long. Germline values: CDR1 SGHDN, CDR2 FVKESK.

This clonotype was found a few times. Here the CDR3 reads CSARPLWLETDTQYF. In DNA form, the CDR3 reads TGCAGTGCTAGGCCACTCTGGCTAGAAACAGATACGCAGTATTTT. The V gene is TRBV20-1, the J gene TRBJ2-3, with D uncertain. With 3 bases removed from V and 3 bases from J, the gap between germline ends came to 16 bases. Germline V gene sequence: CDR1 DFQATT, CDR2 SNEGSKA (reference sequence). There are 15 residues in the CDR3.

The chain couples TRBV29-1 to TRBJ1-2; 8 positions match TRBD1. CDR3 length: 13 residues. The germline V gene has CDR1 SQVTM and CDR2 ANQGSEA. The V gene end was trimmed by 6 bases and the J gene end by 4 bases; junction bases not matched to a gene: 7. The CDR3 loop is CSVRTGSVYGYTF. CDR3 DNA: TGCAGCGTACGGACAGGGAGCGTCTATGGCTACACCTTC. Full variable domain (outside the CDR3, taken from reference TRBV29-1 and TRBJ1-2): SAVISQKPSRDICQRGTSLTIQCQVDSQVTMMFWYRQQPGQSLTLIATANQGSEATYESGFVIDKFPISRPNLTFSTLTVSNMSPEDSSIYLCSVRTGSVYGYTFGSGTRLTVV.